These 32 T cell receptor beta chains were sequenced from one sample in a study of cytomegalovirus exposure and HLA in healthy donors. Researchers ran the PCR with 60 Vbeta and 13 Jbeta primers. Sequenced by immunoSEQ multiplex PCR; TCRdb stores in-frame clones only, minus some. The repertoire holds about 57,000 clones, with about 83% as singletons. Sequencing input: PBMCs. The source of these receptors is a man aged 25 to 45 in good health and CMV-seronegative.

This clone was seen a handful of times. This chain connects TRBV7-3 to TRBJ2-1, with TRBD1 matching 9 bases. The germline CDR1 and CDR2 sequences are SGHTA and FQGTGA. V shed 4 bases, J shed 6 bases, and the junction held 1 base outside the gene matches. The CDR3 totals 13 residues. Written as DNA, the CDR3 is TGTGCCAGCAGCTGGGGACAGGGCAATGAGCAGTTCTTC. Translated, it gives CASSWGQGNEQFF.

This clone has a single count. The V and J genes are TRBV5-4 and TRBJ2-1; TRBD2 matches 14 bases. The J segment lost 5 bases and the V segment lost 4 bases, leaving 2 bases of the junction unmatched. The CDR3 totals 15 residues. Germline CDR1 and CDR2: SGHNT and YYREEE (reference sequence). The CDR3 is CASSPGLAGDNEQFF. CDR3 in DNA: TGTGCCAGCAGCCCGGGACTAGCGGGGGACAATGAGCAGTTCTTC.

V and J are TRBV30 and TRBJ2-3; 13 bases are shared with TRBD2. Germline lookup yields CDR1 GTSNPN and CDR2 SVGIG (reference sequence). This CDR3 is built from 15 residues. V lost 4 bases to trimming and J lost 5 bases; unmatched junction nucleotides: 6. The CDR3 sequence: CAWKGLAGLVDTQYF. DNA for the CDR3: TGTGCCTGGAAGGGACTAGCGGGATTGGTAGATACGCAGTATTTT. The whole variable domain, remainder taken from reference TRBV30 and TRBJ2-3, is SQTIHQWPATLVQPVGSPLSLECTVEGTSNPNLYWYRQAAGRGLQLLFYSVGIGQISSEVPQNLSASRPQDRQFILSSKKLLLSDSGFYLCAWKGLAGLVDTQYFGPGTRLTVL.

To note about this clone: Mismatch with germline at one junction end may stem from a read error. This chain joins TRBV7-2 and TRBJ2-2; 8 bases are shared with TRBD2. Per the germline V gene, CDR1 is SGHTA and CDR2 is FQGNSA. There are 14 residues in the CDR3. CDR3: CASSLAGRTGELFF. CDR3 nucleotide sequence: TGTGCCAGCAGCCTAGCGGGCAGGACCGGGGAGCTGTTTTTT.

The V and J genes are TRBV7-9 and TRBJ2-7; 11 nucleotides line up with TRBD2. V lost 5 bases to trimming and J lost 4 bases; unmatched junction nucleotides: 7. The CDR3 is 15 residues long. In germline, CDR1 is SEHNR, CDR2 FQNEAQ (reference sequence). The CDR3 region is CASSETSGDMYEQYF. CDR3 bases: TGTGCCAGCAGCGAGACTAGCGGGGATATGTACGAGCAGTACTTC. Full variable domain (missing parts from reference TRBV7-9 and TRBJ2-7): DTGVSQNPRHKITKRGQNVTFRCDPISEHNRLYWYRQTLGQGPEFLTYFQNEAQLEKSRLLSDRFSAERPKGSFSTLEIQRTEQGDSAMYLCASSETSGDMYEQYFGPGTRLTVT.

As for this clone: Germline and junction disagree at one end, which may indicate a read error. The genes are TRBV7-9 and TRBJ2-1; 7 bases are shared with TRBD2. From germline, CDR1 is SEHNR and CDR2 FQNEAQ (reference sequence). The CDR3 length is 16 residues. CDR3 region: CSSSLDETSRWEEQFF. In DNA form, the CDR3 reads TGTTCCAGCAGCTTAGATGAGACTAGCCGCTGGGAAGAGCAGTTCTTC. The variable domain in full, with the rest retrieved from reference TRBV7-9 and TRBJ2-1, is DTGVSQNPRHKITKRGQNVTFRCDPISEHNRLYWYRQTLGQGPEFLTYFQNEAQLEKSRLLSDRFSAERPKGSFSTLEIQRTEQGDSAMYLCSSSLDETSRWEEQFFGPGTRLTVL.

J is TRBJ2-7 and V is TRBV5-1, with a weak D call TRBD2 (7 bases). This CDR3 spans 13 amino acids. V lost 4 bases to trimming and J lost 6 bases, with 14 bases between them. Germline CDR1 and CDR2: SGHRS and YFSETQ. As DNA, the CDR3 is TGCGCCAGCAGCCGAGGGGGGGTCCGCGAGCAGTACTTC. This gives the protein CASSRGGVREQYF. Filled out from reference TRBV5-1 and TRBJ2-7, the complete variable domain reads KAGVTQTPRYLIKTRGQQVTLSCSPISGHRSVSWYQQTPGQGLQFLFEYFSETQRNKGNFPGRFSGRQFSNSRSEMNVSTLELGDSALYLCASSRGGVREQYFGPGTRLTVT.

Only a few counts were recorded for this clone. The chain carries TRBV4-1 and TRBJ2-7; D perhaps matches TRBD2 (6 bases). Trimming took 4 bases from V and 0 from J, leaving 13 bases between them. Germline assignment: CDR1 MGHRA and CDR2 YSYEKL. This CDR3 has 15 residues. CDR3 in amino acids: CASSLSEGSSYEQYF. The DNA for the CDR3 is TGCGCCAGCAGCCTTTCGGAGGGGTCCTCCTACGAGCAGTACTTC.

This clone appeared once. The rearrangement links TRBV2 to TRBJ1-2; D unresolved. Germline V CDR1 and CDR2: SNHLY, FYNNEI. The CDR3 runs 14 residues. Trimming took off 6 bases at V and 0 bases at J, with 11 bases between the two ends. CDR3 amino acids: CASSLTPTNYGYTF. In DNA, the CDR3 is TGTGCCAGCAGCCTGACACCGACTAACTATGGCTACACCTTC.

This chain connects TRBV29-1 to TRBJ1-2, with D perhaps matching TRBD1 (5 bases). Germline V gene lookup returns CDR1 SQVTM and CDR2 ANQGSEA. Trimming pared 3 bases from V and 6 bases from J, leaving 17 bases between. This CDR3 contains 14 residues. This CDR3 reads CSVDGRDRGDGYTF. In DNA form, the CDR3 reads TGCAGCGTTGATGGCAGGGACCGCGGGGATGGCTACACCTTC.

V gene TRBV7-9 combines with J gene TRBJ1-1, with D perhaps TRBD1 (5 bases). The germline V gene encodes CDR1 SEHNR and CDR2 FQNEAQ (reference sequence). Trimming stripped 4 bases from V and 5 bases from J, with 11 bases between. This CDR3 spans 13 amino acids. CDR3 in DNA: TGTGCCAGCAGCTCATCTAAGGGGACTGAAGCTTTCTTT. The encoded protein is CASSSSKGTEAFF. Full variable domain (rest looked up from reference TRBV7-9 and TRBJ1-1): DTGVSQNPRHKITKRGQNVTFRCDPISEHNRLYWYRQTLGQGPEFLTYFQNEAQLEKSRLLSDRFSAERPKGSFSTLEIQRTEQGDSAMYLCASSSSKGTEAFFGQGTRLTVV.

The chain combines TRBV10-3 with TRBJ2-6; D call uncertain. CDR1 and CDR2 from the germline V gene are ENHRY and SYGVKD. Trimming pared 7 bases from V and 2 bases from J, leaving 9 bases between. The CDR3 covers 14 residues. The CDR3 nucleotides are TGTGCCATCACCCCTGAGGCTGGGGCCAACGTCCTGACTTTC. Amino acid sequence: CAITPEAGANVLTF.

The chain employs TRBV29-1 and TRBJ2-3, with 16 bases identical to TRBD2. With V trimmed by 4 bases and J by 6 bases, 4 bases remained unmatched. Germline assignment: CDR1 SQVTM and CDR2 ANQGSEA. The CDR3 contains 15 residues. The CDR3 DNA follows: TGCAGCGTTGGGGGACTAGCGGGAGGGCGGGATACGCAGTATTTT. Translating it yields CSVGGLAGGRDTQYF.

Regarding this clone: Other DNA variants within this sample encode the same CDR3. The CDR3 spells CASKGGGTEAFF. The CDR3 DNA is TGTGCCAGCAAAGGGGGAGGGACTGAAGCTTTCTTT. The genes are TRBV6-1 and TRBJ1-1; tentative D call: TRBD1 (6 bases). Trimming removed 7 bases at V and 5 bases at J, with 11 bases between. CDR1 MNHNS and CDR2 SASEGT come from the germline V gene. The CDR3 consists of 12 residues.

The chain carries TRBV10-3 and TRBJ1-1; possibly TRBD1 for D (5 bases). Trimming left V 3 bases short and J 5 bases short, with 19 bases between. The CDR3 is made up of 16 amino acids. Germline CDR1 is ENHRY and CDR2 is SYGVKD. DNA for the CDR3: TGTGCCATCAGTGACCTCGGGTTGGGGGGTGGGACTGAAGCTTTCTTT. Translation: CAISDLGLGGGTEAFF.

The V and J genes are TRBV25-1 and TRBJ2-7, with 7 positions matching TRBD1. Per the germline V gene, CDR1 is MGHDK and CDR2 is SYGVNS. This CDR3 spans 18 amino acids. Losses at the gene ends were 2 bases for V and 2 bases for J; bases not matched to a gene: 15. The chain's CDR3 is CASSENFERGQRTYEQYF. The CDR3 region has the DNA TGTGCCAGCAGTGAAAACTTTGAACGGGGACAGCGCACCTACGAGCAGTACTTC.

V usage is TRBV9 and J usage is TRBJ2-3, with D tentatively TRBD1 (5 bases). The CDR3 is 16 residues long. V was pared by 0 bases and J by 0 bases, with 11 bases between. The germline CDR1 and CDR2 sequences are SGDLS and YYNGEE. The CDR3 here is CASSVEGLTSTDTQYF. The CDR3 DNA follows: TGTGCCAGCAGCGTAGAGGGGCTGACTAGCACAGATACGCAGTATTTT. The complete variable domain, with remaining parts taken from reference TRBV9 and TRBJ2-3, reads DSGVTQTPKHLITATGQRVTLRCSPRSGDLSVYWYQQSLDQGLQFLIQYYNGEERAKGNILERFSAQQFPDLHSELNLSSLELGDSALYFCASSVEGLTSTDTQYFGPGTRLTVL.

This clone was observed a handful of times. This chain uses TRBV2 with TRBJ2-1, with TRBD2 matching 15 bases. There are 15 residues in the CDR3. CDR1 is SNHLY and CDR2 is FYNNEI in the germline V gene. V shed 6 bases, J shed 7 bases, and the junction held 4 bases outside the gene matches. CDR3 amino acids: CASRLGLAGGNEQFF. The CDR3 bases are TGTGCCAGCAGGCTGGGACTAGCGGGGGGTAATGAGCAGTTCTTC.

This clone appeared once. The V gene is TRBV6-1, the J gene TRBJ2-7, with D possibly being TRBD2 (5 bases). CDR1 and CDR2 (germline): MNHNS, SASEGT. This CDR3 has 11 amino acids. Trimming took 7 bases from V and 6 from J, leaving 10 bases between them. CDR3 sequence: CASNPGVEQYF. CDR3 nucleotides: TGTGCCAGCAATCCCGGGGTCGAGCAGTACTTC.

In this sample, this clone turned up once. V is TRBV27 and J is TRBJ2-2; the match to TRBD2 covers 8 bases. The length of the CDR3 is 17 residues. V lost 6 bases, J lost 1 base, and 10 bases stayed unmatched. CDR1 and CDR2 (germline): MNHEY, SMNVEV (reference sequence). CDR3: CASRHLSGGKNTGELFF. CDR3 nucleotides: TGTGCCAGCAGACACCTCTCGGGAGGGAAGAACACCGGGGAGCTGTTTTTT.

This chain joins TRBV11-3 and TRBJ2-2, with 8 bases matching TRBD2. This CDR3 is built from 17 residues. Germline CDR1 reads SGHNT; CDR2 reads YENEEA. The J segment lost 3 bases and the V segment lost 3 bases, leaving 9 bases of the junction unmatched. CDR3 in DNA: TGTGCCAGCAGCTTGGGGAGCGGGAGTCGGGACACCGGGGAGCTGTTTTTT. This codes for CASSLGSGSRDTGELFF.

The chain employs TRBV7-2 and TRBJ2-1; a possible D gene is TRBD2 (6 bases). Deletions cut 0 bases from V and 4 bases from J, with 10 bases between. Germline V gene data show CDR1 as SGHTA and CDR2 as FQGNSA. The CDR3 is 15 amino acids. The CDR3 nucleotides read TGTGCCAGCAGCTTAGCGGGACTTCAATACAATGAGCAGTTCTTC. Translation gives CASSLAGLQYNEQFF.

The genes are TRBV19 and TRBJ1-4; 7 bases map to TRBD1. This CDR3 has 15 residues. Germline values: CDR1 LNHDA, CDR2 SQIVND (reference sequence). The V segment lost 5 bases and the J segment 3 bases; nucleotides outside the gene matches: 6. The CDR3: CASSVRDSPNEKLFF. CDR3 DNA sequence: TGTGCCAGTAGTGTCCGGGACAGCCCTAATGAAAAACTGTTTTTT.

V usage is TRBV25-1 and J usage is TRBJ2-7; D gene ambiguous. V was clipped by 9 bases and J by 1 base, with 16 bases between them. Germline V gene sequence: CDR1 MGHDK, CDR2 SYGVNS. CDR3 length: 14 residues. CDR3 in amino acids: CASSRSFRSYEQYF. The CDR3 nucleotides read TGTGCCAGTAGCAGAAGTTTTAGGTCCTACGAGCAGTACTTC.

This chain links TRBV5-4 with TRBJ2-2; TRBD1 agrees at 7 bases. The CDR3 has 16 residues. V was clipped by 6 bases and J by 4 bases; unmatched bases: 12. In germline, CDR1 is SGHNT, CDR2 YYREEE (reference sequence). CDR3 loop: CASNTRGQSTTGELFF. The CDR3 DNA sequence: TGTGCCAGCAACACGAGGGGACAGTCGACCACCGGGGAGCTGTTTTTT.

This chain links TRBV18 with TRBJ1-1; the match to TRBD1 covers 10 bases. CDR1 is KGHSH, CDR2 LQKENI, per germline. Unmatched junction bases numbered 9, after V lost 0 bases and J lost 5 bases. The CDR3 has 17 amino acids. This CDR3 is CASSPPRTGGKGTEAFF. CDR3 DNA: TGTGCCAGCTCACCACCAAGGACAGGGGGTAAAGGGACTGAAGCTTTCTTT.

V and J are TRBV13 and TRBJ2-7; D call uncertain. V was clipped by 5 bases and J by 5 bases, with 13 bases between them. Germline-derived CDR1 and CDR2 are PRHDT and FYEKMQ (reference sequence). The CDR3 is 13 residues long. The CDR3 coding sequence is TGTGCCAGCAGCCCTACAGTGAAGGACGAGCAGTACTTC. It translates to CASSPTVKDEQYF.

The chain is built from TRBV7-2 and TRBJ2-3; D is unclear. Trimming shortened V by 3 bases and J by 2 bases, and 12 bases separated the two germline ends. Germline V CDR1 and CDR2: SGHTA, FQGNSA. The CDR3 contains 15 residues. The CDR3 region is CASSLGSPYTDTQYF. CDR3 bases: TGTGCCAGCAGCTTGGGCAGCCCTTACACAGATACGCAGTATTTT.

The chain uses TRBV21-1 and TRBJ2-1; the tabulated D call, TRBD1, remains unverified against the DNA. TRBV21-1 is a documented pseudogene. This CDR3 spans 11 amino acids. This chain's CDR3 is CATPPSSGQFF. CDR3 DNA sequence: TGTGCCACCCCGCCCAGTTCAGGGCAGTTCTTC.

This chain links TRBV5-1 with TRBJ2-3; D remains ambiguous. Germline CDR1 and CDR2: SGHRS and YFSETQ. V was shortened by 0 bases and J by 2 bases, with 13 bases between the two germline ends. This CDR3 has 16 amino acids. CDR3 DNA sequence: TGCGCCAGCAGCTTGGTCCCAGAAAATCCCACAGATACGCAGTATTTT. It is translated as CASSLVPENPTDTQYF. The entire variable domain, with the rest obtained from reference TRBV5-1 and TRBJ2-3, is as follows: KAGVTQTPRYLIKTRGQQVTLSCSPISGHRSVSWYQQTPGQGLQFLFEYFSETQRNKGNFPGRFSGRQFSNSRSEMNVSTLELGDSALYLCASSLVPENPTDTQYFGPGTRLTVL.

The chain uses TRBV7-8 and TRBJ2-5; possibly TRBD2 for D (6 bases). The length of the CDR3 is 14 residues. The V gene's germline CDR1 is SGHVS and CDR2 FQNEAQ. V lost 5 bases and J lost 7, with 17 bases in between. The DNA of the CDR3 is TGTGCCAGCAGCGAGACGGGGGATGGGCGGACCCAGTACTTC. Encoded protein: CASSETGDGRTQYF.

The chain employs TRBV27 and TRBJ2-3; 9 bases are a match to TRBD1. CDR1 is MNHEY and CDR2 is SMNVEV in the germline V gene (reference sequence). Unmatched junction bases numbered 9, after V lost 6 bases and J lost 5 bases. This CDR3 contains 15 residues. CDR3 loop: CASSGRGTGKDTQYF. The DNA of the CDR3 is TGTGCCAGCAGCGGAAGGGGGACAGGGAAAGATACGCAGTATTTT.